This TCR beta chain was captured in a study of identical twins. Through template switching, a universal primer site was introduced, and the cDNA contained unique molecular identifiers. TCRdb ran MiXCR on the 5' RACE reads and lists one entry per CDR3 protein. The sample records some 660,000 distinct CDR3 sequences, approximately 9% being singletons. Study findings and constraints: Analyses of zero insertions could be partly confounded by invariant MAIT and iNKT cells. Whereas memory repertoires showed no such difference, abundant cord blood beta clonotypes carried fewer insertions. Models predicted less out-of-frame TCR alpha sharing in monozygotic twins than was found.

The table lists this clonotype with many counts. The antigen is unknown. This CDR3 has 15 residues. Germline values: CDR1 SGHRS, CDR2 YFSETQ. Trimming pared 3 bases from V and 6 bases from J, leaving 16 bases between. These data also formed part of another study, on yellow fever vaccine responses in identical twins.

This chain links TRBV5-1 with TRBJ2-1; weak D call: TRBD2 (5 bases). The sequence derives from a woman under 30 in good health. The sequenced sample was PBMCs. CDR3 sequence reads: CASSSGFIGGNEQFF. CDR3 nucleotides: TGCGCCAGCAGCTCGGGGTTTATTGGCGGCAATGAGCAGTTCTTC. Full variable domain (outside the CDR3, taken from reference TRBV5-1 and TRBJ2-1): KAGVTQTPRYLIKTRGQQVTLSCSPISGHRSVSWYQQTPGQGLQFLFEYFSETQRNKGNFPGRFSGRQFSNSRSEMNVSTLELGDSALYLCASSSGFIGGNEQFFGPGTRLTVL.